The 18 T cell receptor beta chains in this list originate from one sample, sequenced in a study of cytomegalovirus exposure and HLA in healthy donors. The study ran its PCR with 60 Vbeta and 13 Jbeta primers. Only in-frame clones appear in the TCRdb table, and some are missing; sequencing was by immunoSEQ multiplex PCR. This table has roughly 140,000 clones, over 80% appearing once. Material: PBMCs. Source of these receptors: a male donor in good health and CMV-seronegative.

V is TRBV5-4 and J is TRBJ1-6; D is perhaps TRBD1 (5 bases). The germline V gene has CDR1 SGHNT and CDR2 YYREEE (reference sequence). The CDR3 spans 15 residues. The ends were cut back, 3 bases at V and 9 bases at J, with 16 bases in the middle. This chain's CDR3 is CASSSNQGLGSPLHF. The CDR3 bases are TGTGCCAGCAGCTCAAATCAGGGCCTCGGTTCACCCCTCCACTTT.

In this sample, this clone turned up a few times. The CDR3 DNA is TGTGCCAGCAGTGGGCTGTTGACAGTCGGCTATGGCTACACCTTC. As protein: CASSGLLTVGYGYTF. The chain carries TRBV28 and TRBJ1-2; possible D gene TRBD1, 5 bases. Trimming left V 5 bases short and J 4 bases short, with 17 bases between. In germline, CDR1 is MDHEN, CDR2 SYDVKM. This CDR3 comprises 15 residues.

This clone has just a few counts. V is TRBV15 and J is TRBJ1-2, with TRBD1 matching 7 bases. The junction had 3 bases not matched to a gene; V was cut back by 2 bases and J by 0 bases. The germline CDR1 and CDR2 sequences are LNHNV and YYDKDF (reference sequence). This CDR3 comprises 15 residues. The CDR3 DNA reads TGTGCCACCAGCAGAAGACAGGGACCTAACTATGGCTACACCTTC. Translated, it gives CATSRRQGPNYGYTF.

The CDR3: CASTLAGGPGETQYF. The CDR3 DNA reads TGTGCCAGCACTCTAGCGGGAGGGCCGGGAGAGACCCAGTACTTC. The chain uses TRBV28 and TRBJ2-5; 12 nucleotides agree with TRBD2. Trimming removed 7 bases from V and 4 bases from J; junction bases left unmatched: 7. CDR3 length: 15 amino acids. CDR1 and CDR2 (germline): MDHEN, SYDVKM.

The chain combines TRBV5-4 with TRBJ1-6; 7 bases are shared with TRBD1. Germline CDR1 reads SGHNT; CDR2 reads YYREEE (reference sequence). The V and J ends lost 4 bases and 6 bases, in that order; junction bases with no gene match: 10. CDR3 length equals 16 residues. The chain's CDR3 is CASSNLDRLANSPLHF. Here the CDR3 DNA reads TGTGCCAGCAGCAACTTGGACAGGCTAGCTAATTCACCCCTCCACTTT.

The DNA for the CDR3 is TGTGCCACCAGCAGGGAGGTAGCGGGAGGAGGGGAGCAGTACTTC. Its translation is CATSREVAGGGEQYF. This chain links TRBV15 with TRBJ2-7, with TRBD2 identical over 10 bases. V lost 3 bases, J lost 7 bases, and 9 bases stayed unmatched. The CDR3 totals 15 residues. Germline assignment: CDR1 LNHNV and CDR2 YYDKDF (reference sequence).

The chain links TRBV5-6 to TRBJ1-4, with TRBD1 matching over 10 bases. The germline V gene has CDR1 SGHDT and CDR2 YYEEEE. Losses at the gene ends were 0 bases for V and 11 bases for J; bases not matched to a gene: 13. The CDR3 covers 17 residues. This chain's CDR3 is CASSLAPGTGAVRKLFF. As DNA, the CDR3 is TGTGCCAGCAGCTTGGCCCCCGGGACAGGGGCCGTTCGCAAACTGTTTTTT.

About this clone: The identical CDR3 is also encoded by other nucleotide sequences in the sample. The chain links TRBV9 to TRBJ2-1; TRBD2 agrees at 10 bases. The CDR3 length is 15 residues. CDR1 SGDLS and CDR2 YYNGEE come from the germline V gene. J was trimmed by 6 bases and V by 0 bases; bases with no gene match: 3. CDR3 DNA: TGTGCCAGCAGCGTAGTAAGCGGGGGGGGCAATGAGCAGTTCTTC. Translated: CASSVVSGGGNEQFF.

The J gene is TRBJ1-1, the V gene TRBV6-1; D may be TRBD1 (5 bases). Trimming took 9 bases from V and 1 from J, leaving 9 bases between them. CDR3 length: 12 residues. Germline loops: CDR1 MNHNS, CDR2 SASEGT. The CDR3 region has the DNA TGTGCCAGTCTTGACAGGAACACTGAAGCTTTCTTT. Its protein is CASLDRNTEAFF.

The chain is built from TRBV5-1 and TRBJ2-7; unclear D gene. The CDR3 extends over 14 amino acids. The germline V gene encodes CDR1 SGHRS and CDR2 YFSETQ. V lost 0 bases, J lost 2 bases, and 9 bases lay in between. The CDR3 is CASSLAQVPYEQYF. In DNA form, the CDR3 reads TGCGCCAGCAGCTTGGCTCAGGTACCCTACGAGCAGTACTTC. The full variable domain, completed using reference TRBV5-1 and TRBJ2-7, is KAGVTQTPRYLIKTRGQQVTLSCSPISGHRSVSWYQQTPGQGLQFLFEYFSETQRNKGNFPGRFSGRQFSNSRSEMNVSTLELGDSALYLCASSLAQVPYEQYFGPGTRLTVT.

This chain uses TRBV18 with TRBJ1-5, with D unresolved. This CDR3 spans 14 amino acids. Germline V gene sequence: CDR1 KGHSH, CDR2 LQKENI. V was cut by 3 bases and J by 7 bases, with 13 bases left in between. The CDR3 sequence: CASSPAANGQPQHF. In DNA, the CDR3 is TGTGCCAGCTCACCGGCGGCAAATGGCCAGCCCCAGCATTTT. Filled out from reference TRBV18 and TRBJ1-5, the complete variable domain reads NAGVMQNPRHLVRRRGQEARLRCSPMKGHSHVYWYRQLPEEGLKFMVYLQKENIIDESGMPKERFSAEFPKEGPSILRIQQVVRGDSAAYFCASSPAANGQPQHFGDGTRLSIL.

V usage is TRBV18 and J usage is TRBJ2-7; perhaps TRBD1 as D (5 bases). The CDR3 length is 14 residues. Per the germline V gene, CDR1 is KGHSH and CDR2 is LQKENI. V shed 4 bases and J shed 3 bases, with 13 bases lying between them. The CDR3 sequence is CASSQSAGNYEQYF. The CDR3 nucleotides read TGTGCCAGCTCACAGTCGGCAGGGAACTACGAGCAGTACTTC.

V is TRBV7-9 and J is TRBJ2-3, with D perhaps matching TRBD2 (6 bases). This CDR3 is 15 amino acids long. Trimming left V 2 bases short and J 2 bases short, with 11 bases between. Germline V CDR1 and CDR2: SEHNR, FQNEAQ (reference sequence). Written as DNA, the CDR3 is TGTGCCAGCAGCTTACCGGGACTGATCACAGATACGCAGTATTTT. Translated: CASSLPGLITDTQYF.

To note about this clone: Other DNA sequences from this sample encode an identical CDR3 as well. This chain uses TRBV27 with TRBJ2-7; possibly TRBD2 for D (7 bases). The CDR3 totals 13 residues. CDR1 and CDR2 from the germline V gene are MNHEY and SMNVEV (reference sequence). Trimming cost V 0 bases and J 7 bases, with 10 bases left between them. This chain's CDR3 is CASSLSGGGEQYF. The CDR3 bases are TGTGCCAGCAGTTTATCAGGGGGGGGAGAGCAGTACTTC.

This rearrangement joins TRBV5-6 to TRBJ2-5; D not certain. The end of the DNA is better explained by TRBJ2-7, so the J call may be wrong. The germline gives CDR1 SGHDT, CDR2 YYEEEE. The CDR3 covers 13 residues. The CDR3 DNA reads TGTGCCAGCAGCTCCAGGTATTCCTACGAGCAGTACTTC. Translation gives CASSSRYSYEQYF.

The gene calls are TRBV28 and TRBJ2-7; 7 bases are a match to TRBD1. Per germline, CDR1 MDHEN and CDR2 SYDVKM. V trimming: 5 bases; J trimming: 2 bases; junction bases outside the gene matches: 6. The CDR3 is 14 amino acids. The CDR3, as DNA: TGTGCCAGCAGTCGACAGGGAATGACCTACGAGCAGTACTTC. This codes for CASSRQGMTYEQYF.

The chain couples TRBV7-3 to TRBJ2-3; TRBD2 matches at 12 bases. This CDR3 comprises 17 residues. J lost 2 bases, V lost 5 bases, and 8 bases had no gene match. The germline V gene encodes CDR1 SGHTA and CDR2 FQGTGA. Here the CDR3 reads CASSPHRTSGNTDTQYF. In DNA form, the CDR3 reads TGTGCCAGCAGCCCCCATCGGACTAGCGGGAACACAGATACGCAGTATTTT.

The chain joins TRBV21-1 to TRBJ2-7; TRBD2, the table's D call, lacks a check against the DNA. Matching the DNA end better, TRBJ2-5 makes the J call doubtful. TRBV21-1 is classified as a pseudogene. CDR3 length equals 11 residues. CDR3 sequence (DNA): TGTGCCAGCAAGAGGGTGGAGACCCAGTACTTC. Its protein is CASKRVETQYF.